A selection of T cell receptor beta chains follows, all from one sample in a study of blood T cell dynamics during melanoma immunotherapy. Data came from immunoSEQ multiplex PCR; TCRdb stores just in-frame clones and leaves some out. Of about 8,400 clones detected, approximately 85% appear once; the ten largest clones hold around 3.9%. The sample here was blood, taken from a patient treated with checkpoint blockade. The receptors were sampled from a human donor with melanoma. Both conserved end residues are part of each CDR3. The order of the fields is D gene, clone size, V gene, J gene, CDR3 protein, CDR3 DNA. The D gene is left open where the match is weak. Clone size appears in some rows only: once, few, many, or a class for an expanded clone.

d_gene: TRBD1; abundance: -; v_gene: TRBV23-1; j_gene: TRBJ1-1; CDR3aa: CAGRGRVEAFF; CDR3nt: TGCGCCGGCAGGGGGCGGGTTGAAGCTTTCTTT
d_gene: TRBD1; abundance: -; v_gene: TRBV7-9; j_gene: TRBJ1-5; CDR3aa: CASSPTGAGDQPQHF; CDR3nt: TGTGCCAGCAGCCCTACAGGGGCCGGGGATCAGCCCCAGCATTTT
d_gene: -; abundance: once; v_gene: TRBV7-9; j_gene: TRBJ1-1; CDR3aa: CASSLERSETEAFF; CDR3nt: TGTGCCAGCAGCTTAGAGCGCTCAGAAACTGAAGCTTTCTTT
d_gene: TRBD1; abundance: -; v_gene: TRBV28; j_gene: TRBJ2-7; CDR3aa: CASSSPRGRSYEQYF; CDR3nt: TGTGCCAGCAGTTCCCCCAGGGGGCGCTCCTACGAGCAGTACTTC
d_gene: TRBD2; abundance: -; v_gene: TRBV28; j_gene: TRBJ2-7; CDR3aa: CASSSLAGGPYEQYF; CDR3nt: TGTGCCAGCAGTTCCTTAGCGGGAGGGCCCTACGAGCAGTACTTC
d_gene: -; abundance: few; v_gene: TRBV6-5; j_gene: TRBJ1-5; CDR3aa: CASSRGIDQPQHF; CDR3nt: TGTGCCAGCAGTAGGGGTATTGATCAGCCCCAGCATTTT
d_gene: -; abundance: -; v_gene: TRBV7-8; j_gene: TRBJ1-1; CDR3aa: CASKEDLNTEAFF; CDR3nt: TGTGCCAGCAAGGAGGACTTGAACACTGAAGCTTTCTTT
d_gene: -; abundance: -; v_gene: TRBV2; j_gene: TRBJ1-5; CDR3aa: CASSVEGSNQPQHF; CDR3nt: TGTGCCAGCAGTGTTGAGGGTAGCAATCAGCCCCAGCATTTT
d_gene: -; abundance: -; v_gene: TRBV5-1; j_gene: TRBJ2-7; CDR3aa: CASSTTGASVDEQYF; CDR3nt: TGCGCCAGCAGCACAACTGGGGCCTCCGTCGACGAGCAGTACTTC
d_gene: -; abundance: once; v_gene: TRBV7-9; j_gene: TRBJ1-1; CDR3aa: CASSLGIGNTEAFF; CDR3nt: TGTGCCAGCAGCTTAGGAATCGGGAACACTGAAGCTTTCTTT
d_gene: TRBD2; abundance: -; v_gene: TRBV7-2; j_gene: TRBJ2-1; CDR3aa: CASSLQQLAGAEQFF; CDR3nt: TGTGCCAGCAGCCTGCAACAACTAGCGGGGGCTGAGCAGTTCTTC
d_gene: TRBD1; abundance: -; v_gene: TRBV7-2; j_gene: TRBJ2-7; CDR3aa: CASSPVAGQGFHEQYF; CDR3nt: TGTGCCAGCAGCCCCGTTGCCGGACAGGGTTTCCACGAGCAGTACTTC
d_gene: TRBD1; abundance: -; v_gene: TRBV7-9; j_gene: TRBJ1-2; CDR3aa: CASSSFGQAFYGYTF; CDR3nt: TGTGCCAGCAGCTCCTTTGGACAGGCCTTTTATGGCTACACCTTC
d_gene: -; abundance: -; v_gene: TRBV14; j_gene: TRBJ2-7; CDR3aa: CASSQLEGRFGEQYF; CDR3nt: TGTGCCAGCAGCCAGCTTGAAGGGCGGTTCGGTGAGCAGTACTTC
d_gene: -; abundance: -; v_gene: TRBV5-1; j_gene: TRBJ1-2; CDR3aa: CASSLSGSTIYGYTF; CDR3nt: TGCGCCAGCAGCTTGTCCGGCTCCACGATTTATGGCTACACCTTC
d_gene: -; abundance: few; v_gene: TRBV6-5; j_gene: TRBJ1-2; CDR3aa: CASNSPGDRNYGYTF; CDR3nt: TGTGCCAGCAACTCGCCAGGCGATAGAAACTATGGCTACACCTTC
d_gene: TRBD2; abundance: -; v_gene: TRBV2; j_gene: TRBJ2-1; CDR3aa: CASRVEGLGHNEQFF; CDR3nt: TGTGCCAGCAGGGTTGAAGGACTAGGACACAATGAGCAGTTCTTC
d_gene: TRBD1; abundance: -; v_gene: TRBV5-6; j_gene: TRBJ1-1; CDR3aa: CASSLWDRAAFF; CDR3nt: TGTGCCAGCAGCTTGTGGGACAGGGCAGCTTTCTTT
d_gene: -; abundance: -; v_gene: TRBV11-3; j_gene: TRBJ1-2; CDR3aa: CASSPSSEGGYTF; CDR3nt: TGTGCCAGCAGCCCGAGCAGTGAGGGCGGCTACACCTTC
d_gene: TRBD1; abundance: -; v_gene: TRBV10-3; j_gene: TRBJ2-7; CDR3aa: CAIRGTGYEQYF; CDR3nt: TGTGCCATCAGGGGGACAGGGTACGAGCAGTACTTC
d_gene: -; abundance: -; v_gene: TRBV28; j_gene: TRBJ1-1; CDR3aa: CASRTVNTEAFF; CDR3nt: TGTGCCAGCCGGACAGTGAACACTGAAGCTTTCTTT
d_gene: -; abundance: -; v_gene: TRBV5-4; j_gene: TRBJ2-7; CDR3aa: CASSPRGDPDRPYEQYF; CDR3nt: TGTGCCAGCAGCCCAAGGGGAGACCCCGATAGGCCTTACGAGCAGTACTTC
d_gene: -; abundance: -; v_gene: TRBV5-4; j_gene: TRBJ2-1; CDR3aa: CASSPSRRDGNEQFF; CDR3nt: TGTGCCAGCAGCCCCTCTCGCCGGGACGGGAATGAGCAGTTCTTC
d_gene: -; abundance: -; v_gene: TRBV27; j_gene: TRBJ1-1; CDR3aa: CASRGWRAYTEAFF; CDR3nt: TGTGCCAGCAGAGGGTGGAGGGCCTACACTGAAGCTTTCTTT
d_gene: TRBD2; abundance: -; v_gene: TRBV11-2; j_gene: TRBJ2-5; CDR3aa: CASSLDLAGDGTQYF; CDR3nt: TGTGCCAGCAGCTTAGACCTAGCGGGTGACGGGACCCAGTACTTC
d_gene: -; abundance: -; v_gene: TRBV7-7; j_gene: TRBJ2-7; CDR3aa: CASSLGPDF; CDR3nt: TGTGCCAGCAGCTTAGGCCCAGACTTC
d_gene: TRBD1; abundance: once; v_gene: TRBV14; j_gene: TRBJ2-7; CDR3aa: CASSQDGRGWYEQYF; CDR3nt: TGTGCCAGCAGCCAAGACGGCAGGGGGTGGTACGAGCAGTACTTC
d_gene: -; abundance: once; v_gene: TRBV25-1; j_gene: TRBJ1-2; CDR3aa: CASSENYGYTF; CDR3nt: TGTGCCAGCAGTGAAAACTATGGCTACACCTTC
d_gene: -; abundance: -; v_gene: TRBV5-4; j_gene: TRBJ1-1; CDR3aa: CASSPQVNTEAFF; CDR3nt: TGTGCCAGCAGCCCTCAGGTGAACACTGAAGCTTTCTTT
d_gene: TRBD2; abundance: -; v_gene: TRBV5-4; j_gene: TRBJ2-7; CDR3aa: CASSLGTSGGYEQYF; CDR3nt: TGTGCCAGCAGCTTGGGTACTAGCGGGGGTTACGAGCAGTACTTC
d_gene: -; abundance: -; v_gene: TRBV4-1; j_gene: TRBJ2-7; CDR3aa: CASSQDQGYYYEQYF; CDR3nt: TGCGCCAGCAGCCAAGATCAGGGCTATTACTACGAGCAGTACTTC
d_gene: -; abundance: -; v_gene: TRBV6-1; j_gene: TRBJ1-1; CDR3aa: CASSEKIMNTEAFF; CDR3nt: TGTGCCAGCAGTGAAAAGATTATGAACACTGAAGCTTTCTTT
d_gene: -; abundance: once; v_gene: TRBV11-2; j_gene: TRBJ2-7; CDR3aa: CASSFLGGTSSYEQYF; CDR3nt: TGTGCCAGCAGCTTCCTTGGGGGGACAAGCTCCTACGAGCAGTACTTC
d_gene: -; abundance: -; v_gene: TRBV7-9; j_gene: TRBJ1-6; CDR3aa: CASSWGGRYTGSPLHF; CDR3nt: TGTGCCAGCAGCTGGGGAGGACGGTATACTGGTTCACCCCTCCACTTT
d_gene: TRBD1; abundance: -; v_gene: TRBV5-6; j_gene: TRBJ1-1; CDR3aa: CASSLGGTVHTEAFF; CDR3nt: TGTGCCAGCAGCTTGGGGGGGACAGTGCACACTGAAGCTTTCTTT
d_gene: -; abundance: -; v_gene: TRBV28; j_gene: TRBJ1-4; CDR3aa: CASSLILGKEKLFF; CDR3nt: TGTGCCAGCAGTTTAATACTAGGGAAAGAAAAACTGTTTTTT
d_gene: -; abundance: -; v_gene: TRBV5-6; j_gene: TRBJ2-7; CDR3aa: CASSADMNYEQYF; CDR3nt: TGTGCCAGCAGCGCGGACATGAACTACGAGCAGTACTTC
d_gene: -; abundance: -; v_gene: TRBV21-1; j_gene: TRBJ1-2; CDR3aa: CASSKDRDSLPQMVRSYGYTF; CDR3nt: TGTGCCAGCAGCAAAGACCGGGACAGCCTACCGCAAATGGTTCGCTCCTATGGCTACACCTTC
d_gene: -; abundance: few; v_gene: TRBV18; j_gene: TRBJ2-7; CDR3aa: CASSPLAAEQYF; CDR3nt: TGTGCCAGCTCACCCCTAGCTGCCGAGCAGTACTTC
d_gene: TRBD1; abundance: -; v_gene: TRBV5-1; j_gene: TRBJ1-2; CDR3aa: CASSPRTGDSYGYTF; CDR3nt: TGCGCCAGCAGCCCGAGGACAGGGGATTCATACGGCTACACCTTC
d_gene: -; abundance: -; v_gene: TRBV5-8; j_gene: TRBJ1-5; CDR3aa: CASRWGAVVQPQHF; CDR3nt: TGTGCCAGCAGGTGGGGGGCGGTGGTTCAGCCCCAGCATTTT
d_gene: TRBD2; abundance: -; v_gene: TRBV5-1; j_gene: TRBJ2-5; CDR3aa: CASSLGLARQETQYF; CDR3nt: TGCGCCAGCAGCTTGGGACTAGCGCGTCAAGAGACCCAGTACTTC
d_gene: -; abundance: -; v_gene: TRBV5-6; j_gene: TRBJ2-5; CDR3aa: CASSLWQTQETQYF; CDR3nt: TGTGCCAGCAGCTTGTGGCAGACCCAAGAGACCCAGTACTTC
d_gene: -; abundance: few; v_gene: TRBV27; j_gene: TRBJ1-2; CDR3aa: CASSLSRGGSDGYTF; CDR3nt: TGTGCCAGCAGTTTATCCAGGGGAGGATCTGATGGCTACACCTTC
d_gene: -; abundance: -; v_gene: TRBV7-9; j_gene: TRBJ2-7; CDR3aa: CASGRGIYEQYF; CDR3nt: TGTGCCTCGGGACGGGGTATATACGAGCAGTACTTC
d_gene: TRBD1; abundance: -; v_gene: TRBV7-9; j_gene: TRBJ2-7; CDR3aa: CASSQAAQGVSYEQYF; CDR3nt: TGTGCCAGCAGTCAAGCGGCACAGGGGGTGTCCTACGAGCAGTACTTC
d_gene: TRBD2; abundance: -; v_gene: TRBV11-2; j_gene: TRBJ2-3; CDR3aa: CASSLLAGVADTQYF; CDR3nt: TGTGCCAGCAGCTTACTAGCGGGAGTGGCAGATACGCAGTATTTT
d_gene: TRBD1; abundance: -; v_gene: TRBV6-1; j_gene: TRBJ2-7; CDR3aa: CASSEEGTGWYEQYF; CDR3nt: TGTGCCAGCAGTGAAGAGGGGACAGGGTGGTACGAGCAGTACTTC
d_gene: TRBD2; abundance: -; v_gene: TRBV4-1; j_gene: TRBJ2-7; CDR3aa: CASSQGGTSGIIYEQYF; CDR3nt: TGCGCCAGCAGCCAAGGGGGGACTAGCGGGATCATATACGAGCAGTACTTC
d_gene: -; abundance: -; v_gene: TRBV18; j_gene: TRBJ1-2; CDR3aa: CASSPGVGYTF; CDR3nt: TGTGCCAGCTCACCAGGGGTGGGCTACACCTTC
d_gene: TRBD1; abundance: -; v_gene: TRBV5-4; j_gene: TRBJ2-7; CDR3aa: CASSSTGTGAYEQYF; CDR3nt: TGTGCCAGCAGCTCGACCGGGACAGGCGCCTACGAGCAGTACTTC
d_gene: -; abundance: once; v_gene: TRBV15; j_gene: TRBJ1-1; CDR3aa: CATSRDGRGDTEAFF; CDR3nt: TGTGCCACCAGCAGAGATGGGAGAGGGGACACTGAAGCTTTCTTT
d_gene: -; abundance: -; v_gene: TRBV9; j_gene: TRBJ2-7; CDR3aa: CASSVAPGGYEQYF; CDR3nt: TGTGCCAGCAGCGTAGCCCCGGGTGGCTACGAGCAGTACTTC
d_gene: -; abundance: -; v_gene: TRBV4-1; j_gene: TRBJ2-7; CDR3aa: CASSQERGGEQYF; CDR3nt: TGCGCCAGCAGCCAAGAACGCGGAGGGGAGCAGTACTTC
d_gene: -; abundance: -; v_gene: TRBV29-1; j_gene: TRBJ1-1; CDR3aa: CSVSGGHGNTEAFF; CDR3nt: TGCAGCGTTTCGGGGGGCCACGGAAACACTGAAGCTTTCTTT
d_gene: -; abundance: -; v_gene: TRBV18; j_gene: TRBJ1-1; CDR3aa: CASSHGQRGGTEAFF; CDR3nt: TGTGCCAGCTCACATGGACAGAGGGGGGGTACTGAAGCTTTCTTT